This TCR beta chain was sequenced in a study of B cell selection in AIRE deficiency. Sorting defined conventional CD4 T cells as CD4+CD127+. The V gene end was trimmed by 0 bases and the J gene end by 3 bases; junction bases not matched to a gene: 11. The CDR3 has 19 amino acids. Germline CDR1 reads SGHVS; CDR2 reads FQNEAQ. Study conclusions and caveats: Of over 3,000 shared Treg TCRbeta sequences, 31.6% were healthy-donor-only and around 8.6% patient-only. AIRE-deficient Tconv and Treg repertoires matched healthy donors in TCRBV, CDR3 length, diversity. CDR3s were shorter in shared Treg sequences, reflecting few non-templated nucleotide insertions.

The method was immunoSEQ multiplex PCR; TCRdb's version includes in-frame clones alone and lacks a portion of them. The table lists 20,000 to 30,000 clones, less than 97% of them singletons. About this clone: Its antigen is currently unknown.

This sequence was found in a human donor in good health. This sequence joins TRBV7-8 and TRBJ2-1; TRBD2 agrees at 10 bases. The material sequenced was CD4+CD127+ conventional T cells sorted from PBMCs. CDR3 sequence (DNA): TGTGCCAGCAGCTTAGCGCAGGGGATAGCGGGAGGTCACTACAATGAGCAGTTCTTC. This sequence encodes CASSLAQGIAGGHYNEQFF.